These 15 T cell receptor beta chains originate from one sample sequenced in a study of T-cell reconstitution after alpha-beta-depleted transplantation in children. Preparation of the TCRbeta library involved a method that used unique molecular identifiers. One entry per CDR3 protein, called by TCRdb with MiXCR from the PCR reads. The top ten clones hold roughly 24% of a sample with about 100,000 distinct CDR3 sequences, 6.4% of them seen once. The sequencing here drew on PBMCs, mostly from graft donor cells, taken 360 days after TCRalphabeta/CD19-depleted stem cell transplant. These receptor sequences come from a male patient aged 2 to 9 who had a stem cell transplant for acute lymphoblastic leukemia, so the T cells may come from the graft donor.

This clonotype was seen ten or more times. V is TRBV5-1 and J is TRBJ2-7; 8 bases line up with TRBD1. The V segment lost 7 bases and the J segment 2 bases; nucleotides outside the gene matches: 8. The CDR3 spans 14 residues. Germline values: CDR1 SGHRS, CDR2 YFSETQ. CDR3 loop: CASRYEQGAYEQYF. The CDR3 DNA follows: TGCGCCAGCCGATACGAACAGGGGGCCTACGAGCAGTACTTC.

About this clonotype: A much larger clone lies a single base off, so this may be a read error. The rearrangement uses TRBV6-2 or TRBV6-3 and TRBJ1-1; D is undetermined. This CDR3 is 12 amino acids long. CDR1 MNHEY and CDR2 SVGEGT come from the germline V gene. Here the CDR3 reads CASSWAVTGAFF. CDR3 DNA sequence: TGTGCCAGCAGTTGGGCCGTTACTGGAGCTTTCTTT.

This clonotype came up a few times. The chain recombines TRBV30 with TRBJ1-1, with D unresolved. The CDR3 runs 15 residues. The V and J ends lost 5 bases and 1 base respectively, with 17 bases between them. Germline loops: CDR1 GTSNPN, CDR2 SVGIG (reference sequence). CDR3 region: CAWRWVRQSNTEAFF. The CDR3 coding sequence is TGTGCCTGGCGTTGGGTTAGGCAGTCGAACACTGAAGCTTTCTTT.

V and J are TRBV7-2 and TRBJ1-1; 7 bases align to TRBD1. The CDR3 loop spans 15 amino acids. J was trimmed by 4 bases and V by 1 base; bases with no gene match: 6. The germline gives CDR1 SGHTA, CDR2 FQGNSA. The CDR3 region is CASSLVRGHGTEAFF. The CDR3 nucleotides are TGTGCCAGCAGCTTAGTGAGGGGGCATGGCACTGAAGCTTTCTTT.

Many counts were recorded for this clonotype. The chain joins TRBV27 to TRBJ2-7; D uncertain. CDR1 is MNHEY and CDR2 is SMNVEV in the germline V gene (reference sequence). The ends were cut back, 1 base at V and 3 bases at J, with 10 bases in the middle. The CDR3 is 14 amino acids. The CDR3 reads CASSLFRLGYEQYF. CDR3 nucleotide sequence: TGTGCCAGCAGTTTATTTAGATTAGGCTACGAGCAGTACTTC.

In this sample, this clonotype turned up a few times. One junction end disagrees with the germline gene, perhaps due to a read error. Here the CDR3 DNA reads TGCAGCGTGGAAGGCGGAGCGGGAGGCAGGTACGAGCAGTACTTC. Encoded protein: CSVEGGAGGRYEQYF. The chain is built from TRBV29-1 and TRBJ2-7, with 9 bases aligning to TRBD2. The CDR3 has 15 residues. The germline V gene encodes CDR1 SQVTM and CDR2 ANQGSEA.

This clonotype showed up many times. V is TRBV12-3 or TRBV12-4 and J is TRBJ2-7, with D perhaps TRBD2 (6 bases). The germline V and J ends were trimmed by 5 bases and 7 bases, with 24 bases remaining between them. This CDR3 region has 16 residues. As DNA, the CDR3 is TGTGCCAGCAGTCCCCCGTTTACTAGCAGCTCGGGGGAGCAGTACTTC. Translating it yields CASSPPFTSSSGEQYF.

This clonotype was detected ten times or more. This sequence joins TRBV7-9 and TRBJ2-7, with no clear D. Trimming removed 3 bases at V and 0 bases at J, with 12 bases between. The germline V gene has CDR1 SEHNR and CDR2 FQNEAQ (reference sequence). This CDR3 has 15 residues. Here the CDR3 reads CASSFTSASSYEQYF. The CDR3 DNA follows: TGTGCCAGCAGCTTCACCTCGGCGAGCTCCTACGAGCAGTACTTC.

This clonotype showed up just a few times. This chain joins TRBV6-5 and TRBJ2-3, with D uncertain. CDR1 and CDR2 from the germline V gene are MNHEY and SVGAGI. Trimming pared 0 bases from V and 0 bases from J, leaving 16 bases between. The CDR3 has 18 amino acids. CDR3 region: CASSYSREGDESTDTQYF. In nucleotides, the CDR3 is TGTGCCAGCAGTTACTCAAGGGAAGGAGATGAGAGCACAGATACGCAGTATTTT.

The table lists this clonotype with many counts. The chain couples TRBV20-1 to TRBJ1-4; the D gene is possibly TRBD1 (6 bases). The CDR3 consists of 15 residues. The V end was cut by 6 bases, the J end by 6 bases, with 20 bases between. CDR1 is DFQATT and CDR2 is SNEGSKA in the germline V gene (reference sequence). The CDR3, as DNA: TGCAGTGCCCCGGCGAGGGGGGGGGCGGATGAAAAACTGTTTTTT. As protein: CSAPARGGADEKLFF.

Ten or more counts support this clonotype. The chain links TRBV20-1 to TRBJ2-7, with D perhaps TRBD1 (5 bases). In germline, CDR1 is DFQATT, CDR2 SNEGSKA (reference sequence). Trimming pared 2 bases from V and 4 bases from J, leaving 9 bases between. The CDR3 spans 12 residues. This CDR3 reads CSARLDRYEQYF. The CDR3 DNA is TGCAGTGCTAGACTCGACAGATACGAGCAGTACTTC.

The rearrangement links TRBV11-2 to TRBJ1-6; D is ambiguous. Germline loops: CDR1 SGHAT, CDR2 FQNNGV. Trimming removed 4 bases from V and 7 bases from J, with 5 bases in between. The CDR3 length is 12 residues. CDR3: CASSSINSPLHF. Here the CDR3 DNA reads TGTGCCAGCAGCTCCATAAATTCACCCCTCCACTTT.

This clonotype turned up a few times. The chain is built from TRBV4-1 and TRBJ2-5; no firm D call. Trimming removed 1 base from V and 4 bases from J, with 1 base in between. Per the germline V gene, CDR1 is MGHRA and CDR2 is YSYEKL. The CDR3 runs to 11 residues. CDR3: CASSQAETQYF. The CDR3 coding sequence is TGCGCCAGCAGCCAAGCAGAGACCCAGTACTTC.

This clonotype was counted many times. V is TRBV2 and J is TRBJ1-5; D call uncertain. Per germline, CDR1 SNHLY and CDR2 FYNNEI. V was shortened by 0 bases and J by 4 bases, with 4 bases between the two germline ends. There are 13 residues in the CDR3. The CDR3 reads CASSEAGNQPQHF. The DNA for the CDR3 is TGTGCCAGCAGTGAAGCTGGGAATCAGCCCCAGCATTTT.

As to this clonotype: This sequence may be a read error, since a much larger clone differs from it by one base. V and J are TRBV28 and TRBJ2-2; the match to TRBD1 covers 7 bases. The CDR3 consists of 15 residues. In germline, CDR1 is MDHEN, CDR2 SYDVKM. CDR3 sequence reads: CVSSLLTGSTGELFF. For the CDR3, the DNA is TGTGTCAGCAGTCTTCTGACAGGGTCCACCGGGGAGCTGTTTTTT.